The rows below give T cell receptor beta chains drawn from one sample of a study of control samples from healthy donors and cancer patients. Data came from immunoSEQ multiplex PCR; TCRdb stores just in-frame clones and leaves some out. Here the sample spans more than 60,000 clones, around nine tenths being singletons. The material sequenced was PBMCs. These receptors all stem from a woman aged 45 to 65 with colorectal cancer. Each CDR3 is given with its conserved first and last residue. D genes are given only for firm matches. Size is omitted from some rows. Given values are once, few, many or a class for expanded clones.

j_gene,abundance,v_gene,d_gene,CDR3aa,CDR3nt
TRBJ1-4,NA,TRBV5-6,TRBD1,CASSSTGIGEKLFF,TGTGCCAGCAGCTCGACAGGGATAGGTGAAAAACTGTTTTTT
TRBJ2-5,NA,TRBV2,TRBD2,CASSAQSGGNQETQYF,TGTGCCAGCAGTGCCCAGAGCGGGGGAAACCAAGAGACCCAGTACTTC
TRBJ2-1,once,TRBV5-1,TRBD2,CASSFASGGVNSYNEQFF,TGCGCCAGCAGCTTCGCTAGCGGGGGCGTGAACTCCTACAATGAGCAGTTCTTC
TRBJ2-1,NA,TRBV7-2,NA,CASSLLGGTYNEQFF,TGTGCCAGCAGCTTATTAGGGGGGACCTACAATGAGCAGTTCTTC
TRBJ2-3,NA,TRBV6-4,NA,CASSDGEGGDTQYF,TGTGCCAGCAGTGACGGAGAGGGAGGAGATACGCAGTATTTT
TRBJ1-1,NA,TRBV19,NA,CASSMLDGLSGEAFF,TGTGCCAGTAGTATGCTGGACGGCCTTTCGGGGGAAGCTTTCTTT
TRBJ2-1,NA,TRBV12-3/TRBV12-4,NA,CASSLHPNEQFF,TGTGCCAGCAGTCTCCATCCGAATGAGCAGTTCTTC
TRBJ1-2,NA,TRBV28,TRBD1,CASRPGQGPYGYTF,TGTGCCAGCAGACCGGGACAGGGCCCCTATGGCTACACCTTC
TRBJ1-5,NA,TRBV5-1,TRBD1,CASSAGQGSNQPQHF,TGCGCCAGCAGCGCGGGACAGGGGAGCAATCAGCCCCAGCATTTT
TRBJ2-2,NA,TRBV20-1,NA,CSASTRGRSNTGELFF,TGCAGTGCTAGTACGCGGGGGCGATCGAACACCGGGGAGCTGTTTTTT
TRBJ1-4,NA,TRBV6-5,TRBD1,CASTKPQGAREKLFF,TGTGCCAGCACCAAACCTCAGGGGGCGAGGGAAAAACTGTTTTTT
TRBJ2-5,once,TRBV5-4,TRBD2,CASSSPSGGGETQYF,TGTGCCAGCAGCTCTCCTAGCGGGGGAGGAGAGACCCAGTACTTC
TRBJ2-2,once,TRBV24-1,NA,CATSESGDGNTGELFF,TGTGCCACCAGTGAGTCCGGGGACGGGAACACCGGGGAGCTGTTTTTT
TRBJ1-6,NA,TRBV5-1,NA,CASRSGQNNSPLHF,TGCGCCAGCAGGTCGGGGCAGAATAATTCACCCCTCCACTTT
TRBJ2-2,NA,TRBV5-4,NA,CASSQAGANTGELFF,TGTGCCAGCAGCCAAGCAGGGGCGAACACCGGGGAGCTGTTTTTT
TRBJ2-3,NA,TRBV10-1,NA,CASSVGYTDTQYF,TGCGCCAGCAGTGTCGGGTACACAGATACGCAGTATTTT
TRBJ1-1,NA,TRBV2,NA,CASSGQMNTEAFF,TGTGCCAGCAGTGGACAGATGAACACTGAAGCTTTCTTT
TRBJ1-3,NA,TRBV9,NA,CASSPGVGKGGNTIYF,TGTGCCAGCAGCCCGGGGGTGGGGAAGGGCGGAAACACCATATATTTT
TRBJ2-1,NA,TRBV7-2,NA,CASSPRPGNEQFF,TGTGCCAGCAGCCCCCGACCGGGGAATGAGCAGTTCTTC
TRBJ1-2,NA,TRBV7-2,TRBD1,CASSSPDRGPLYGYTF,TGTGCCAGCAGCTCCCCGGACAGGGGGCCCCTTTATGGCTACACCTTC
TRBJ1-1,NA,TRBV19,NA,CASNAPGRMNTEAFF,TGTGCCAGTAACGCCCCCGGTCGGATGAACACTGAAGCTTTCTTT
TRBJ1-1,NA,TRBV5-1,NA,CASSSIPGGNTEAFF,TGCGCCAGCAGCTCTATCCCAGGAGGTAACACTGAAGCTTTCTTT
TRBJ2-5,NA,TRBV7-9,NA,CASSLGRETQYF,TGTGCCAGCAGCTTGGGGCGAGAGACCCAGTACTTC
TRBJ2-3,NA,TRBV7-9,NA,CASSLTDTQYF,TGTGCCAGCAGCTTGACGGATACGCAGTATTTT